This T cell receptor beta chain appears in the sequencing data of a study of T-cell reconstitution after alpha-beta-depleted transplantation in children. There are many counts of this clonotype. The TCRbeta library incorporated unique molecular identifiers. TCRdb reprocessed the PCR reads with MiXCR, giving one entry per CDR3 protein. The profile shows about 72,000 distinct CDR3 sequences, approximately 7.3% of them singletons. The TCR originated in a human donor who donated a stem cell graft to a child with acute lymphoblastic leukemia. Sequencing used PBMCs from the stem cell graft donor, obtained from the stem cell graft.

The CDR3 spells CASSLNNSPLHF. The CDR3 DNA follows: TGTGCCAGCAGCTTAAATAATTCACCCCTCCACTTT. This chain links TRBV7-9 with TRBJ1-6; D unresolved. The CDR3 runs 12 residues. V lost 2 bases and J lost 5, with 1 base in between. CDR1 and CDR2 from the germline V gene are SEHNR and FQNEAQ (reference sequence).